The clone carrying this T cell receptor (beta chain) turned up a few times. What it binds is not known. These data originate in a study of T cells after yellow fever vaccination. Turning to the study itself: Researchers used SMART-Seq v4 Ultra Low Input to prepare fractions that had low cell numbers. Notes on the study in general: Contaminants from the bulk population, in the form of abundant clonotypes, could be found in FACS-sorted repertoires. Post-booster samples contained most primary-vaccination clones (approximately 96% CD4, less than 90% CD8). Just a small share of clonotypes turned up in the CD4 compartment as well as the CD8 compartment.

The germline V gene has CDR1 MNHEY and CDR2 SVGEGT. The CDR3 is 16 residues long. V trimming: 6 bases; J trimming: 4 bases; junction bases outside the gene matches: 11. From the 5' RACE reads, TCRdb called clonotypes with MiXCR, one entry per CDR3 protein. The sample carries a few hundred thousand distinct CDR3 sequences, around 10% recorded once. This chain connects TRBV6-2 or TRBV6-3 to TRBJ2-2; 7 bases map to TRBD2. This clonotype was obtained from a man between 18 and 35 years old who received the YFV17D yellow fever vaccine. The specimen comprised PBMCs, sampled on the day of the first yellow fever vaccination. In DNA, the CDR3 is TGTGCCAGCAGCTCGAGCGGGGATCTTAGCACCGGGGAGCTGTTTTTT. Translation gives CASSSSGDLSTGELFF.